The 17 T cell receptor beta chains below were found in one sample sequenced in a study of tumor-infiltrating T cells and Merkel cell polyomavirus. The wider study: The T cells studied were KLL-specific CD8+ cells against Merkel polyomavirus.

All patients' tumors stained robustly positive for Merkel cell polyomavirus Large T antigen by immunohistochemistry. Generated by immunoSEQ multiplex PCR, the TCRdb table keeps only in-frame clones and is missing some. The sample carries around 25,000 clones, 70% to 90% recorded once. The material sequenced was lymph node tissue. All receptors derive from a man aged 45-60 years with Merkel cell carcinoma.

The chain couples TRBV5-6 to TRBJ1-2; no firm D call. The germline V and J ends were trimmed by 0 bases and 5 bases, with 11 bases remaining between them. CDR3 length: 14 residues. From germline, CDR1 is SGHDT and CDR2 YYEEEE. The CDR3 DNA sequence: TGTGCCAGCAGCTTGGGCGGAGACGGTTATGGCTACACCTTC. It translates to CASSLGGDGYGYTF. The complete variable domain, with remaining parts taken from reference TRBV5-6 and TRBJ1-2, reads DAGVTQSPTHLIKTRGQQVTLRCSPKSGHDTVSWYQQALGQGPQFIFQYYEEEERQRGNFPDRFSGHQFPNYSSELNVNALLLGDSALYLCASSLGGDGYGYTFGSGTRLTVV.

The chain has TRBV11-3 and TRBJ2-2; 15 nucleotides agree with TRBD2. With 4 bases clipped from V and 7 bases from J, the junction kept 4 bases outside the gene matches. The CDR3 consists of 16 residues. Germline V gene lookup returns CDR1 SGHNT and CDR2 YENEEA. CDR3 protein: CASSSGLAGGGGELFF. In DNA, the CDR3 is TGTGCCAGCAGCTCGGGACTAGCGGGGGGAGGCGGGGAGCTGTTTTTT.

J is TRBJ2-7 and V is TRBV5-1; unclear D gene. Per germline, CDR1 SGHRS and CDR2 YFSETQ. Trimming removed 0 bases from V and 2 bases from J, with 9 bases in between. The CDR3 consists of 14 residues. CDR3 bases: TGCGCCAGCAGCTTGGGGCGGTCCACCTACGAGCAGTACTTC. Residues: CASSLGRSTYEQYF.

CDR3 coding DNA: TGTGCCAGCAGACTACAGGGGGCGGGAAACACCATATATTTT. It codes for CASRLQGAGNTIYF. The chain combines TRBV28 with TRBJ1-3; 9 bases line up with TRBD1. Trimming at V came to 6 bases and at J to 4 bases, leaving 4 bases not matched to a gene. Germline values: CDR1 MDHEN, CDR2 SYDVKM. The CDR3 length is 14 residues. Complete variable domain (other parts from reference TRBV28 and TRBJ1-3): DVKVTQSSRYLVKRTGEKVFLECVQDMDHENMFWYRQDPGLGLRLIYFSYDVKMKEKGDIPEGYSVSREKKERFSLILESASTNQTSMYLCASRLQGAGNTIYFGEGSWLTVV.

This clone was detected once. The CDR3 DNA reads TGTGCCAGCAGCCTTCCCCCTTACAATGAGCAGTTCTTC. Residues: CASSLPPYNEQFF. The J gene is TRBJ2-1, the V gene TRBV5-4; D call uncertain. Trimming stripped 4 bases from V and 4 bases from J, with 9 bases between. The germline gives CDR1 SGHNT, CDR2 YYREEE (reference sequence). The CDR3 is made up of 13 amino acids.

This clone has only one observation. The chain joins TRBV28 to TRBJ1-2; 7 bases are a match to TRBD1. CDR3 length: 12 residues. Trimming removed 5 bases from V and 4 bases from J; junction bases left unmatched: 1. The germline gives CDR1 MDHEN, CDR2 SYDVKM. CDR3: CASSGQAYGYTF. The CDR3 region has the DNA TGTGCCAGCAGTGGACAGGCCTATGGCTACACCTTC.

CDR3 DNA sequence: TGTGCCAGCAGTTTGGGGAGGGCGTTGAATGAGCAGTTCTTC. It encodes CASSLGRALNEQFF. This chain links TRBV27 with TRBJ2-1; TRBD2 aligns across 7 bases. The V gene end was trimmed by 3 bases and the J gene end by 7 bases; junction bases not matched to a gene: 6. The CDR3 runs 14 residues. Germline CDR1 and CDR2: MNHEY and SMNVEV (reference sequence).

The V call is TRBV5-1, the J call TRBJ1-1; unclear D gene. The CDR3 is 14 residues long. CDR1 and CDR2 (germline): SGHRS, YFSETQ. The V end lost 0 bases, the J end lost 0 bases, and 6 bases lay between the germline ends. The CDR3 DNA follows: TGCGCCAGCAGCTTGGCGATAGTGAACACTGAAGCTTTCTTT. Protein: CASSLAIVNTEAFF.

The chain links TRBV7-2 to TRBJ1-5, with D possibly being TRBD1 (5 bases). Looked up from germline, CDR1 is SGHTA and CDR2 is FQGNSA. CDR3 length: 15 residues. Trimming cost V 2 bases and J 2 bases, with 10 bases left between them. CDR3: CASSLNPGGNQPQHF. The CDR3, as DNA: TGTGCCAGCAGCTTAAACCCGGGGGGCAATCAGCCCCAGCATTTT. The variable domain in full, completed from reference TRBV7-2 and TRBJ1-5, reads GAGVSQSPSNKVTEKGKDVELRCDPISGHTALYWYRQSLGQGLEFLIYFQGNSAPDKSGLPSDRFSAERTGGSVSTLTIQRTQQEDSAVYLCASSLNPGGNQPQHFGDGTRLSIL.

V gene TRBV25-1 combines with J gene TRBJ2-1, with 7 nucleotides matching TRBD1. Trimming at V came to 6 bases and at J to 8 bases, leaving 7 bases not matched to a gene. The germline V gene has CDR1 MGHDK and CDR2 SYGVNS. The CDR3 runs 13 residues. Written as DNA, the CDR3 is TGTGCCAGCAGCAAGACAGGGTCAGATGAGCAGTTCTTC. It translates to CASSKTGSDEQFF.

This chain connects TRBV28 to TRBJ2-5, with TRBD2 matching over 11 bases. V lost 5 bases to trimming and J lost 3 bases; unmatched junction nucleotides: 8. The CDR3 is 16 residues long. In germline, CDR1 is MDHEN, CDR2 SYDVKM. CDR3 sequence (DNA): TGTGCCAGCAGTACCTCGGGACTAGCGGCAGAAGAGACCCAGTACTTC. Translation gives CASSTSGLAAEETQYF.

The rearrangement uses TRBV5-1 and TRBJ1-1, with 11 bases identical to TRBD1. V dropped 2 bases and J dropped 4; count of bases not matched to a gene: 7. Per germline, CDR1 SGHRS and CDR2 YFSETQ. CDR3 length equals 16 residues. The CDR3 DNA reads as TGCGCCAGCAGCTTTTTGTGGACAGGGGGCGGCACTGAAGCTTTCTTT. It encodes CASSFLWTGGGTEAFF.

The genes are TRBV7-6 and TRBJ2-2; TRBD1 matches 9 bases. Germline CDR1 and CDR2: SGHVS and FNYEAQ. V lost 5 bases to trimming and J lost 2 bases; unmatched junction nucleotides: 6. The CDR3 totals 16 residues. DNA for the CDR3: TGTGCCAGCAGCCCGATGGGACAGGGCAACACCGGGGAGCTGTTTTTT. Translated, it gives CASSPMGQGNTGELFF.

V usage is TRBV5-6 and J usage is TRBJ1-5, with D possibly TRBD1 on 6 matching bases. The germline V and J ends were trimmed by 0 bases and 4 bases, with 11 bases remaining between them. The CDR3 runs 15 residues. Germline loops: CDR1 SGHDT, CDR2 YYEEEE. The CDR3 DNA reads as TGTGCCAGCAGCTTGGGGGGGACAAATAATCAGCCCCAGCATTTT. Protein sequence: CASSLGGTNNQPQHF.

The chain couples TRBV7-9 to TRBJ1-5, with 8 positions matching TRBD1. J gave up 2 bases and V 4 bases, and 4 bases lay outside the gene matches. The CDR3 runs to 15 residues. Germline V CDR1 and CDR2: SEHNR, FQNEAQ (reference sequence). This CDR3 reads CASSSGGGGNQPQHF. DNA of the CDR3: TGTGCCAGCAGCTCAGGGGGCGGAGGCAATCAGCCCCAGCATTTT.

Only one count was recorded for this clone. The genes are TRBV7-9 and TRBJ2-1; 7 nucleotides agree with TRBD2. The CDR3 is made up of 17 amino acids. Germline values: CDR1 SEHNR, CDR2 FQNEAQ (reference sequence). V lost 7 bases and J lost 4; bases outside the gene matches: 16. The CDR3 spells CASIQWFAGVDYNEQFF. The CDR3 nucleotides read TGTGCCAGCATCCAGTGGTTCGCGGGAGTGGATTACAATGAGCAGTTCTTC. Combining the CDR3 with reference TRBV7-9 and TRBJ2-1 gives the whole variable domain DTGVSQNPRHKITKRGQNVTFRCDPISEHNRLYWYRQTLGQGPEFLTYFQNEAQLEKSRLLSDRFSAERPKGSFSTLEIQRTEQGDSAMYLCASIQWFAGVDYNEQFFGPGTRLTVL.

The rearrangement uses TRBV30 and TRBJ2-1, with 11 bases identical to TRBD2. The germline gives CDR1 GTSNPN, CDR2 SVGIG (reference sequence). This CDR3 contains 18 residues. The J segment lost 5 bases and the V segment lost 2 bases, leaving 14 bases of the junction unmatched. The CDR3 DNA is TGTGCCTGGAGTCCATACACCGGAACTAGCGGGAGCCACAATGAGCAGTTCTTC. This codes for CAWSPYTGTSGSHNEQFF.